The following is a TCR beta chain sequence with its context. This clonotype is described as medium-sized (0.01 to 0.1%). Its binding antigen is unknown. No qualities accompany the bases; no much larger clone lies one base away. This sample was included in a study of T and B cells in COVID-19 patients (dated by TCRdb to about 2020). Regarding the complete study: In this study, adaptive immunity was profiled in COVID-19 patients who either had active infection or had recovered, using TRB and IGH repertoire sequencing of peripheral blood. A recovered cohort comprised around 18 patients contributing 20 samples, mostly after mild to moderate COVID-19 managed as outpatients. The recovered cohort had a median age of roughly 30 years, compared with 55 to 85 years in the active-infection cohort. In the active-infection cohort, about 65% of the roughly 20 patients were critically ill and required mechanical ventilation or ECMO. Of the approximately 21 patients in the active-infection cohort, around 17 had comorbidities associated with unfavorable COVID-19 outcome. The TCR and BCR sequence repository comprised some 40 patients and over 60 time points, with over 8 million TCR sequences analysed. Because samples were available both during active disease and after recovery, a couple of patients were counted in both the recovered and the active cohorts. Repertoire analyses used an age-matched reference group of around 41 healthy donors who were negative for COVID-19 antibodies as the comparison. As many as 9 follow-up blood samples were collected from each patient, and in some individuals these samples spanned different disease stages.

Trimming removed 7 bases from V and 7 bases from J, leaving 16 bases between the germline ends. Taken from cysteine to phenylalanine, the CDR3 has 14 residues. The CDR3 DNA has 42 bases and is translated from base 1. CDR1 and CDR2 are read off the germline V gene (reference sequence) as MNHEY and SMNVEV. Genomic DNA extracted from blood was used in amounts of about 220-550 ng for amplification of TRB repertoires. Sequencing took place on an Illumina MiSeq. Multiplex PCR with BIOMED2 TRB-A/B primer pools was used to amplify the TRB rearrangements. Two consecutive PCRs added Illumina-compatible adapters and 7-nucleotide sample barcodes to the amplicons. All library PCRs used Phusion HS II polymerase. Amplicons were purified from gel with the NucleoSpin Gel and PCR Clean-up kit, quantified on Qubit, and pooled at approximately 4.1 nM. The quality of the amplicon pool was checked on an Agilent 2100 Bioanalyzer prior to Illumina next-generation sequencing. Per the original workflow: Annotation of TRB rearrangements was done in MiXCR 3.0.8 with the default MiXCR reference library. Non-productive reads and sequences with fewer than 2 reads were removed, and each unique CDR3 nucleotide sequence was counted as one clone. Clonality, diversity, richness and V-J gene usage were calculated in R 3.5.1. GLIPH2 was used to cluster TCRs based on CDR3 similarity, and OLGA was used to calculate the generation probabilities. Only GLIPH2 clusters with at least four unique TCR clonotypes present in at least three individuals were retained. TCRdb reprocessed the public reads (quality trimming at Q25 with fastp, clone calling with MiXCR) and kept in-frame beta chains. Under each unique CDR3 protein, matching rows form one entry showing the most common genes and DNA. The V and J calls were determined by TCRdb, not by the authors. A total of about 3,800 distinct CDR3 sequences appear in this sample, around 25% of them only once. Clones ranked in the top ten supply 25% to 35% of the sample.

Beyond this particular receptor, the publication reports: The cohort was considered too small for HLA contributions to COVID-19 susceptibility or severity to be assessed. Blood samples obtained from mildly ill patients during symptoms, as well as early samples obtained from severe cases, were available only in scarce numbers. A total of fewer than 2,500 TCR clusters were exclusive to the recovered cohort, and 25 to 40 of those clusters were low-pGen clusters. Specific T cell subsets (CD4+/Treg/CD8+) and sorted SARS-CoV-2-responsive or tetramer+ T cells had not yet been sequenced, and the corresponding sequencing experiments were ongoing. TRBV/TRBJ gene usage was reported as strongly skewed in patients with COVID-19. Prospective validation of the reported TCR clusters was stated to be required before clinical use. During active COVID-19 the TRB repertoires were highly clonal, but at recovery diversity and richness rose above the levels seen in healthy donors.

The receptor chain draws on TRBV27 and TRBJ1-4, with TRBD1 tentatively as D gene (5 bases match). This sequence originates from a human donor with active COVID-19. The sample comprised blood. Here is the DNA: TGTGCCAGCACATCGACGGGGCTGGGTGAAAAACTGTTTTTT. Its coded protein is CASTSTGLGEKLFF.